A selection of T cell receptor beta chains follows, all from one sample in a study of T cell repertoires in aging, cancer and after chemotherapy. TCRdb re-analysed the multiplex PCR reads in MiXCR, keeping a single row per CDR3 protein. The table records some 1,000 distinct CDR3 sequences, less than 35% of them present only once. The sample was blood. The receptor set was obtained from a human donor with a solid tumor. Each CDR3 is given with its conserved first and last residue. The D gene is left open where the match is weak. Size is stated for part of the rows, as once, few or many counts, or as a class when the clone is expanded.

j_gene: TRBJ1-5; len: 16; v_gene: TRBV6-2/TRBV6-3; abundance: medium-sized; d_gene: .; CDR3nt: TGTGCCAGCAGGGGGGTCGGCCAGAATAGCAATCAGCCCCAGCATTTT; CDR3aa: CASRGVGQNSNQPQHF
j_gene: TRBJ2-5; len: 15; v_gene: TRBV5-8; abundance: .; d_gene: TRBD1; CDR3nt: TGTGCCAGCAGCGGCCGGATAGCAGGGGGAGAGACCCAGTACTTC; CDR3aa: CASSGRIAGGETQYF
j_gene: TRBJ1-2; len: 15; v_gene: TRBV5-1; abundance: few; d_gene: TRBD1; CDR3nt: TGCGCCAGCAGCATTACCGGGACAGGCAACTATGGCTACACCTTC; CDR3aa: CASSITGTGNYGYTF
j_gene: TRBJ2-3; len: 15; v_gene: TRBV10-2; abundance: .; d_gene: TRBD2; CDR3nt: TGCGCCAGCAGTGATAGCGGGAGAGCCATCGATACGCAGTATTTT; CDR3aa: CASSDSGRAIDTQYF
j_gene: TRBJ1-1; len: 17; v_gene: TRBV6-2/TRBV6-3; abundance: .; d_gene: .; CDR3nt: TGTGCCAGCAGTTACTCCGGCAGGGGTTGGGTGAACACTGAAGCTTTCTTT; CDR3aa: CASSYSGRGWVNTEAFF
j_gene: TRBJ2-4; len: 16; v_gene: TRBV7-2; abundance: few; d_gene: .; CDR3nt: TGTGCCAGCAGCCCAAGGGGTGGAGGGGCCAAAAACATTCAGTACTTC; CDR3aa: CASSPRGGGAKNIQYF
j_gene: TRBJ2-1; len: 13; v_gene: TRBV29-1; abundance: hyperexpanded; d_gene: .; CDR3nt: TGCAGCGTTGGCACTACCTGGGCCAATGAGCAGTTCTTC; CDR3aa: CSVGTTWANEQFF
j_gene: TRBJ2-3; len: 13; v_gene: TRBV6-4; abundance: large; d_gene: .; CDR3nt: TGTGCCAGCAGTGGGGACGACACAGATACGCAGTATTTT; CDR3aa: CASSGDDTDTQYF
j_gene: TRBJ1-5; len: 8; v_gene: TRBV28; abundance: few; d_gene: .; CDR3nt: TGTGCCAGCGGGCGGGAGCATTTT; CDR3aa: CASGREHF
j_gene: TRBJ2-6; len: 16; v_gene: TRBV6-6; abundance: large; d_gene: .; CDR3nt: TGTGCCAGCAGTTACTCGTACGGGGGTGGGGCCAACGTCCTGACTTTC; CDR3aa: CASSYSYGGGANVLTF
j_gene: TRBJ2-7; len: 15; v_gene: TRBV28; abundance: .; d_gene: .; CDR3nt: TGTGCCAGCAGTTTAGAGGGGACACTCACCGACGAGCAGTACTTC; CDR3aa: CASSLEGTLTDEQYF
j_gene: TRBJ2-2; len: 15; v_gene: TRBV6-4; abundance: large; d_gene: .; CDR3nt: TGTGCCAGCAGTGTCTCAGCGGCGAACACCGGGGAGCTGTTTTTT; CDR3aa: CASSVSAANTGELFF
j_gene: TRBJ2-7; len: 14; v_gene: TRBV7-2; abundance: medium-sized; d_gene: TRBD2; CDR3nt: TGTGCCAGCACCCCGGGACTAGCGGGAGTGGCGCAGTACTTC; CDR3aa: CASTPGLAGVAQYF
j_gene: TRBJ2-3; len: 14; v_gene: TRBV5-1; abundance: .; d_gene: .; CDR3nt: TGCGCCAGCAGCCCGGCCGAGGGAACAGATACGCAGTATTTT; CDR3aa: CASSPAEGTDTQYF
j_gene: TRBJ2-1; len: 14; v_gene: TRBV6-2/TRBV6-3; abundance: large; d_gene: .; CDR3nt: TGTGCCAGCAGTTACAGTTCCCCCGGCAATGAGCAGTTCTTC; CDR3aa: CASSYSSPGNEQFF
j_gene: TRBJ2-7; len: 14; v_gene: TRBV19; abundance: large; d_gene: .; CDR3nt: TGTGCCAGTAGTATCGGTGCCGAGAGCTACGAGCAGTACTTC; CDR3aa: CASSIGAESYEQYF
j_gene: TRBJ2-7; len: 13; v_gene: TRBV5-4; abundance: large; d_gene: TRBD1; CDR3nt: TGTGCCAGCACCCGGGACAGAGCCTACGAGCAGTACTTC; CDR3aa: CASTRDRAYEQYF
j_gene: TRBJ2-5; len: 14; v_gene: TRBV15; abundance: large; d_gene: TRBD2; CDR3nt: TGTGCCACCAGCAGAGATCTAGCGGCGAAGTCCCAGTACTTC; CDR3aa: CATSRDLAAKSQYF
j_gene: TRBJ2-1; len: 13; v_gene: TRBV5-4; abundance: large; d_gene: .; CDR3nt: TGTGCCAGCAGGCGTGACAGTCACAATGAGCAGTTCTTC; CDR3aa: CASRRDSHNEQFF
j_gene: TRBJ1-4; len: 12; v_gene: TRBV20-1; abundance: .; d_gene: .; CDR3nt: TGCAGTGCTACTGCAACTAATGAAAAACTGTTTTTT; CDR3aa: CSATATNEKLFF
j_gene: TRBJ1-2; len: 16; v_gene: TRBV7-2; abundance: .; d_gene: TRBD1; CDR3nt: TGTGCCAGCAGCCGCACGATGACAGGGGGTAACTATAACTACACCTTC; CDR3aa: CASSRTMTGGNYNYTF
j_gene: TRBJ2-3; len: 15; v_gene: TRBV7-9; abundance: few; d_gene: .; CDR3nt: TGTGCCAGCAGCTTTAGGCAGTCAAGCACAGATACGCAGTATTTT; CDR3aa: CASSFRQSSTDTQYF
j_gene: TRBJ2-7; len: 14; v_gene: TRBV6-5; abundance: .; d_gene: TRBD2; CDR3nt: TGTGCCAGCAGGACGACTAGCGGGAGCTACGAGCAGTACTTC; CDR3aa: CASRTTSGSYEQYF
j_gene: TRBJ1-5; len: 15; v_gene: TRBV5-1; abundance: medium-sized; d_gene: .; CDR3nt: TGCGCCAGCAGCTTGGCCGGGGCATTCGGTCAGCCCCAGCATTTT; CDR3aa: CASSLAGAFGQPQHF
j_gene: TRBJ2-3; len: 15; v_gene: TRBV6-5; abundance: large; d_gene: .; CDR3nt: TGTGCCAGCAGTTACAGGGCCAGTAGCACAGATACGCAGTATTTT; CDR3aa: CASSYRASSTDTQYF
j_gene: TRBJ2-4; len: 14; v_gene: TRBV6-2/TRBV6-3; abundance: .; d_gene: .; CDR3nt: TGTGCCAGCAGTTACTCGGGGTCCAAAAACATTCAGTACTTC; CDR3aa: CASSYSGSKNIQYF
j_gene: TRBJ2-7; len: 15; v_gene: TRBV20-1; abundance: .; d_gene: .; CDR3nt: TGCAGTGCTCGTCCCTTCGGACTGGAGATGGGGGAGCAGTACTTC; CDR3aa: CSARPFGLEMGEQYF
j_gene: TRBJ1-2; len: 11; v_gene: TRBV10-3; abundance: .; d_gene: .; CDR3nt: TGTGCCATCAGTGAGCTGCGGGGCTACACCTTC; CDR3aa: CAISELRGYTF
j_gene: TRBJ1-4; len: 15; v_gene: TRBV27; abundance: medium-sized; d_gene: .; CDR3nt: TGTGCCAGCAGTTGGTGGGGGGGCGATGATGAAAAACTGTTTTTT; CDR3aa: CASSWWGGDDEKLFF
j_gene: TRBJ1-5; len: 15; v_gene: TRBV7-2; abundance: .; d_gene: .; CDR3nt: TGTGCCAGCAGCTCCTCGGGACTGGTAAATCAGCCCCAGCATTTT; CDR3aa: CASSSSGLVNQPQHF
j_gene: TRBJ1-1; len: 14; v_gene: TRBV12-3/TRBV12-4; abundance: few; d_gene: .; CDR3nt: TGTGCCAGCAGTTTCTCCGATACGAACACTGAAGCTTTCTTT; CDR3aa: CASSFSDTNTEAFF
j_gene: TRBJ1-6; len: 14; v_gene: TRBV27; abundance: few; d_gene: .; CDR3nt: TGTGCCAGCACCAACCGGGCCGATCATTCACCCCTCCACTTT; CDR3aa: CASTNRADHSPLHF
j_gene: TRBJ2-5; len: 14; v_gene: TRBV19; abundance: large; d_gene: .; CDR3nt: TGTGCCAGTAGTATCCTTGGCCGCCAAGAGACCCAGTACTTC; CDR3aa: CASSILGRQETQYF
j_gene: TRBJ2-2; len: 18; v_gene: TRBV6-5; abundance: .; d_gene: TRBD1; CDR3nt: TGTGCCAGCAGCCGCCGGGACAGGGGACTTCGTGTCAACGGGGAGCTGTTTTTT; CDR3aa: CASSRRDRGLRVNGELFF
j_gene: TRBJ2-3; len: 16; v_gene: TRBV9; abundance: few; d_gene: .; CDR3nt: TGTGCCAGCAGCGTAGGTCCCGGGCGGAGCACAGATACGCAGTATTTT; CDR3aa: CASSVGPGRSTDTQYF
j_gene: TRBJ1-2; len: 13; v_gene: TRBV27; abundance: large; d_gene: .; CDR3nt: TGTGCCAGCAGTGTAGGACCTAACTATGGCTACACCTTC; CDR3aa: CASSVGPNYGYTF
j_gene: TRBJ2-7; len: 17; v_gene: TRBV5-4; abundance: medium-sized; d_gene: TRBD2; CDR3nt: TGTGCCAGCAGCTTGGGGGGTGGTGGGACTACTCGCTACGAGCAGTACTTC; CDR3aa: CASSLGGGGTTRYEQYF
j_gene: TRBJ1-4; len: 17; v_gene: TRBV20-1; abundance: medium-sized; d_gene: .; CDR3nt: TGCAGCGTCGGGGAAGCGGGGACCCTTACCGCTAATGAAAAACTGTTTTTT; CDR3aa: CSVGEAGTLTANEKLFF
j_gene: TRBJ2-5; len: 13; v_gene: TRBV12-3/TRBV12-4; abundance: large; d_gene: TRBD1; CDR3nt: TGTGCCAGCAGTGACAGGGGTAGAGAGACCCAGTACTTC; CDR3aa: CASSDRGRETQYF
j_gene: TRBJ2-7; len: 16; v_gene: TRBV7-2; abundance: .; d_gene: TRBD1; CDR3nt: TGTGCCAGCAGCTTAGTCCAGGGGGCGATCTACTACGAGCAGTACTTC; CDR3aa: CASSLVQGAIYYEQYF
j_gene: TRBJ2-7; len: 16; v_gene: TRBV12-3/TRBV12-4; abundance: medium-sized; d_gene: .; CDR3nt: TGTGCCAGCAGTTTAGGGGATGGGACCCTTGATTACGAGCAGTACTTC; CDR3aa: CASSLGDGTLDYEQYF
j_gene: TRBJ2-7; len: 19; v_gene: TRBV5-3; abundance: .; d_gene: TRBD1; CDR3nt: TGCGCCAGCAGCCGAAAGCTTGGAGCTAGACAGGGGCCCTCAAACGAGCAGTACTTC; CDR3aa: CASSRKLGARQGPSNEQYF
j_gene: TRBJ2-1; len: 15; v_gene: TRBV18; abundance: .; d_gene: .; CDR3nt: TGTGCCAGCTCACCAACGATGGGGGCAAGCAATGAGCAGTTCTTC; CDR3aa: CASSPTMGASNEQFF
j_gene: TRBJ1-1; len: 15; v_gene: TRBV5-6; abundance: .; d_gene: .; CDR3nt: TGTGCCAGCAGCGGCGGCGGGTCCATGAACACTGAAGCTTTCTTT; CDR3aa: CASSGGGSMNTEAFF
j_gene: TRBJ2-7; len: 16; v_gene: TRBV27; abundance: .; d_gene: .; CDR3nt: TGTGCCAGCAGTTTTAGACCTGAATCTCCCTCCTACGAGCAGTACTTC; CDR3aa: CASSFRPESPSYEQYF
j_gene: TRBJ2-5; len: 15; v_gene: TRBV4-3; abundance: few; d_gene: TRBD2; CDR3nt: TGCGCCAGCAGCCAAGCTTGGACTAGTGGGGAGACCCAGTACTTC; CDR3aa: CASSQAWTSGETQYF
j_gene: TRBJ1-2; len: 14; v_gene: TRBV30; abundance: few; d_gene: .; CDR3nt: TGTGCCTGGAGATCACCGGGGATCGGAGGTGGCTACACCTTC; CDR3aa: CAWRSPGIGGGYTF
j_gene: TRBJ2-1; len: 17; v_gene: TRBV5-1; abundance: few; d_gene: TRBD2; CDR3nt: TGCGCCAGCAGCCCCACGGTGGCGAGCGGGGTCAAGAATGAGCAGTTCTTC; CDR3aa: CASSPTVASGVKNEQFF
j_gene: TRBJ2-7; len: 15; v_gene: TRBV6-1; abundance: .; d_gene: .; CDR3nt: TGTGCCAGCAGCAAGCCTGAGGGGGGCAACTACGAGCAGTACTTC; CDR3aa: CASSKPEGGNYEQYF
j_gene: TRBJ2-1; len: 13; v_gene: TRBV29-1; abundance: large; d_gene: .; CDR3nt: TGCAGCGGAGCTTCTAGCTCCTACAATGAGCAGTTCTTC; CDR3aa: CSGASSSYNEQFF
j_gene: TRBJ1-1; len: 12; v_gene: TRBV7-4; abundance: .; d_gene: TRBD1; CDR3nt: TGTGCCAGCAGCTCGGACAGGATTGAAGCTTTCTTT; CDR3aa: CASSSDRIEAFF
j_gene: TRBJ2-1; len: 15; v_gene: TRBV24-1; abundance: medium-sized; d_gene: TRBD2; CDR3nt: TGTGCCACCCAAGGGCTAGCGGGGAATCAAAATGAGCAGTTCTTC; CDR3aa: CATQGLAGNQNEQFF
j_gene: TRBJ1-2; len: 13; v_gene: TRBV20-1; abundance: .; d_gene: .; CDR3nt: TGCAGTGCGACGCGGCAGGATAACTATGGCTACACCTTC; CDR3aa: CSATRQDNYGYTF